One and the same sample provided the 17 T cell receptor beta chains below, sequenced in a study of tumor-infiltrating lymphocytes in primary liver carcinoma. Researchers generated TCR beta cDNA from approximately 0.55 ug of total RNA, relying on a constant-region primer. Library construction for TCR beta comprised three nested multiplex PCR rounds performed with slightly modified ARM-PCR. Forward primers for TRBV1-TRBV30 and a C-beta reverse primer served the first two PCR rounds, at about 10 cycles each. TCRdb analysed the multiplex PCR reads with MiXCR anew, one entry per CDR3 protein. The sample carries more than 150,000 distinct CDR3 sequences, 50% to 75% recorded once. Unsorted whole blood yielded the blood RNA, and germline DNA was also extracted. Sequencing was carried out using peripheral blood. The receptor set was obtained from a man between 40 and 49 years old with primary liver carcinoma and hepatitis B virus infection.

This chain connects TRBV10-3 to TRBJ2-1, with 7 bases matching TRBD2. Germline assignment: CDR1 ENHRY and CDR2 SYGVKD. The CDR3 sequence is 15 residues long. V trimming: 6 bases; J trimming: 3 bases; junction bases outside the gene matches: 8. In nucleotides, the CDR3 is TGTGCCATCAGAACCGGGACTACCGACTACAATGAGCAGTTCTTC. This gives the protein CAIRTGTTDYNEQFF.

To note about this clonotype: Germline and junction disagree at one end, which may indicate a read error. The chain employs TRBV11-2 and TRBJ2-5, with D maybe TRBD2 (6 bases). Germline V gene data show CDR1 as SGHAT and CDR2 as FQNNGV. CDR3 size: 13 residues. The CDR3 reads CTSSLAHRETQYF. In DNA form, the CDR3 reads TGTACCAGCAGCCTTGCGCACCGGGAGACCCAATACTTC.

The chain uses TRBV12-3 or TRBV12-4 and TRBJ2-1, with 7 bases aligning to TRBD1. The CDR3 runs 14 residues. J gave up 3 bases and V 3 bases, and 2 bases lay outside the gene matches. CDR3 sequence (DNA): TGTGCCAGCAGTTTTAACAGGGGCTACAATGAGCAGTTCTTC. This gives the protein CASSFNRGYNEQFF.

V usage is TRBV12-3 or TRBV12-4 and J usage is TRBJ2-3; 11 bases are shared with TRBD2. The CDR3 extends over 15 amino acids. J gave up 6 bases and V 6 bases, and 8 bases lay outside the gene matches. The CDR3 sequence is CASRTSGAITDTQYF. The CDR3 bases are TGTGCCAGCAGGACTAGCGGGGCTATCACGGATACGCAGTATTTT.

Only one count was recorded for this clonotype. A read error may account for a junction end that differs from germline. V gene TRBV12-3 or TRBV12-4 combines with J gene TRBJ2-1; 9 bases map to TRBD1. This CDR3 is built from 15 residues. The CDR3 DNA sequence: TGTGTCAGCAGTTTAGGACAGGGGTGGAGCGATGAGCAGTTCTTC. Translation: CVSSLGQGWSDEQFF.

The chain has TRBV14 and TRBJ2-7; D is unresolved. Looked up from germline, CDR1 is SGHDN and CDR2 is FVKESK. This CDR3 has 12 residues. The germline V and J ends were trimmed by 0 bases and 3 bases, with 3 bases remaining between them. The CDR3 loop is CASSQEHYEQYF. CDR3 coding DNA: TGTGCCAGCAGCCAAGAGCACTACGAGCAGTACTTC.

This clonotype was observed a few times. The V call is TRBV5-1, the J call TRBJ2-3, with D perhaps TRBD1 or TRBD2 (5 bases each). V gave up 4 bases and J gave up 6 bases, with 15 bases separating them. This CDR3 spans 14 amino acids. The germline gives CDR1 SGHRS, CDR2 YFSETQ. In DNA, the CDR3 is TGCGCCAGCAGCCCCGGGGCAGGGCGGGATACGCAGTATTTT. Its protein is CASSPGAGRDTQYF.

CDR3 sequence: CASSSSGVMDAGDDYGYTF. The DNA for the CDR3 is TGTGCCAGCAGTTCCTCGGGAGTTATGGATGCAGGGGATGACTATGGCTACACCTTC. This chain joins TRBV28 and TRBJ1-2; TRBD1 might be the D (6 bases). The germline V gene has CDR1 MDHEN and CDR2 SYDVKM. V lost 4 bases, J lost 3 bases, and 27 bases lay in between. The CDR3 sequence is 19 residues long.

The CDR3 DNA sequence: TGTGCCATCAGTGAGCCTGGGGAGACCCAGTACTTC. Residues: CAISEPGETQYF. The J gene is TRBJ2-5, the V gene TRBV10-3; D remains ambiguous. Per the germline V gene, CDR1 is ENHRY and CDR2 is SYGVKD. V was shortened by 2 bases and J by 5 bases, with 6 bases between the two germline ends. The CDR3 loop spans 12 amino acids.

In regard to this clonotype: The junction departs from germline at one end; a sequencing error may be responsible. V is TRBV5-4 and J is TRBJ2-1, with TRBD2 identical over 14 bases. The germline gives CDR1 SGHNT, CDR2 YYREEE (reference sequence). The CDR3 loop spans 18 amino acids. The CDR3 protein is CVSSQGTSGSNRHNEQFF. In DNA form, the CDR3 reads TGTGTCAGCAGCCAAGGGACTAGCGGGAGCAATCGCCACAATGAGCAGTTCTTC.

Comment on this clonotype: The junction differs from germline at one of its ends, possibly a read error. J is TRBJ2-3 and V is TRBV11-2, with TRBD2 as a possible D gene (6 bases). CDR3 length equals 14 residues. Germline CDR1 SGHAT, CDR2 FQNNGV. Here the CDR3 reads CPLGGDYQTYTQYF. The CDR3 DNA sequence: TGTCCTCTCGGCGGGGATTATCAAACATATACACAGTATTTT.

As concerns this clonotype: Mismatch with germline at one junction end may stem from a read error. The CDR3 is CVSSGLKSEAFF. CDR3 DNA sequence: TGTGTCAGCAGCGGACTGAAGAGCGAAGCTTTCTTT. This chain uses TRBV6-5 with TRBJ1-1; D is unresolved. The CDR3 covers 12 residues. The germline V gene has CDR1 MNHEY and CDR2 SVGAGI.

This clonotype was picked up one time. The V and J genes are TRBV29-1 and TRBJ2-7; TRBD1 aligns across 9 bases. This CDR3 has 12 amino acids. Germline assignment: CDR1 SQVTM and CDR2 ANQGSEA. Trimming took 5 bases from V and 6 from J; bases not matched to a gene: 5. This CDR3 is CSVWTGDVEQYF. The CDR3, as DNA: TGCAGCGTTTGGACAGGGGATGTCGAGCAGTACTTC.

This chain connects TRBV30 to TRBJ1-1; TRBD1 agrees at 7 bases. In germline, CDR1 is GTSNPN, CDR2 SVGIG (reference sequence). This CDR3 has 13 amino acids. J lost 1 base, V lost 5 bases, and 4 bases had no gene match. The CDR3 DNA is TGTGCCTGGGACAGGGTCCCGAACACTGAAGCTTTCTTT. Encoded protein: CAWDRVPNTEAFF.

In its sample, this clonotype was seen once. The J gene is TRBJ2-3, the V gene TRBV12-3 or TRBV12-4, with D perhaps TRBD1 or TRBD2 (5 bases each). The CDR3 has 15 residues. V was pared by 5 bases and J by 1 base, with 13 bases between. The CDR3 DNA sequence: TGTGCCAGCAGTCCTACAGGACTCGGCACAGATACGCAGTATTTT. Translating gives CASSPTGLGTDTQYF.

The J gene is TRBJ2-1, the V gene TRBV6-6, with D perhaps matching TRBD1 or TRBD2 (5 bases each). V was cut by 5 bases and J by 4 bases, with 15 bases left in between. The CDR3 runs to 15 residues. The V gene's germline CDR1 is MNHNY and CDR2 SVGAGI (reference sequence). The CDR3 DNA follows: TGTGCCAGCAGTCCGACCAGGGAGTCTTACAATGAGCAGTTCTTC. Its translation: CASSPTRESYNEQFF.

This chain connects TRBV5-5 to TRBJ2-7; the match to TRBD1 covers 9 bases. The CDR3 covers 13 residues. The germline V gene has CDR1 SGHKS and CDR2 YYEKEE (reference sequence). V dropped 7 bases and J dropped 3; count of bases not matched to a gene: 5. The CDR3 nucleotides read TGTGCCAGCGGGACAGGGAGCTTCTACGAGCAGTACTTC. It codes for CASGTGSFYEQYF.